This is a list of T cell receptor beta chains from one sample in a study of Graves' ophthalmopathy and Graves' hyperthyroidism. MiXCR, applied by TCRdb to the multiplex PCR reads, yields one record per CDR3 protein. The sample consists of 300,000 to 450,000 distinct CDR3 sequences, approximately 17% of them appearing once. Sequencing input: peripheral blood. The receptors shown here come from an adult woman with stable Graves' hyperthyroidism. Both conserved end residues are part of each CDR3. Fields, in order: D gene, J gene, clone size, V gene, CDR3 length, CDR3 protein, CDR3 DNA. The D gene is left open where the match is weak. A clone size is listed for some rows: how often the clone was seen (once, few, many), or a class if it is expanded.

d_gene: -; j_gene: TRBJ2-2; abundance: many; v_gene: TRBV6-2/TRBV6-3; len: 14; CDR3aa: CASSPARVDGELFF; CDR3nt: TGTGCCAGCAGCCCTGCCAGGGTTGACGGGGAGCTGTTTTTT
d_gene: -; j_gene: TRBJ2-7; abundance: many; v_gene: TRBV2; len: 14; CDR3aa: CASSEGGYSYEQYF; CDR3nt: TGTGCCAGCAGCGAGGGGGGGTACTCCTACGAGCAGTACTTC
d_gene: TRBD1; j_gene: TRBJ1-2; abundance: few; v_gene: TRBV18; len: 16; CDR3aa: CASSQQGYLEGYGYTF; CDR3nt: TGTGCCAGCTCACAACAGGGGTATTTGGAGGGCTATGGCTACACCTTC
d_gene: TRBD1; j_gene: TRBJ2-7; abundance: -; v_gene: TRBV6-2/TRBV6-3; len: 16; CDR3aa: CASSYSPGQGSYEQYF; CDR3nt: TGTGCCAGCAGTTACTCCCCGGGACAGGGCTCCTACGAGCAGTACTTC
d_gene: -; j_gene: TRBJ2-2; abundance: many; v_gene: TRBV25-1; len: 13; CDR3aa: CASSDQGTGELFF; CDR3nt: TGTGCCAGCAGTGACCAGGGGACCGGGGAGCTGTTTTTT
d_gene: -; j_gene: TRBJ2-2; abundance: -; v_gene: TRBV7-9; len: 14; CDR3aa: CASSWRQASGELFF; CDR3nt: TGTGCCAGCAGCTGGAGACAGGCCTCCGGGGAGCTGTTTTTT
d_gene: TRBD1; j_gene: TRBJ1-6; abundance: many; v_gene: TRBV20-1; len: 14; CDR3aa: CSALSDRDTSPLHF; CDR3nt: TGCAGTGCTCTAAGCGACAGGGATACTTCACCCCTCCACTTT
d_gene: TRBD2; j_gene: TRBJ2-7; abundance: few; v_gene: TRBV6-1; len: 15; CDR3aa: CASSPLAGASYEQYF; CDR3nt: TGTGCCAGCAGTCCGCTAGCGGGAGCCTCCTACGAGCAGTACTTC
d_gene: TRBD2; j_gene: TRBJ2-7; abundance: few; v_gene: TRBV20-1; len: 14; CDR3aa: CSARPSGLTYEQYF; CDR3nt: TGCAGTGCTAGACCTAGCGGGCTTACCTACGAGCAGTACTTC
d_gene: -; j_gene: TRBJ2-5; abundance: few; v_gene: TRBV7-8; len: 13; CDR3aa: CASSQQKEETQYF; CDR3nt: TGTGCCAGCAGCCAGCAGAAGGAAGAGACCCAGTACTTC
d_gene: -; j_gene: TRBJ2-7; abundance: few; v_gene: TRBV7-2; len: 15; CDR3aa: CASSFRGRGAYEQYF; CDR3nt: TGTGCCAGCAGTTTCCGGGGCCGAGGGGCCTACGAGCAGTACTTC
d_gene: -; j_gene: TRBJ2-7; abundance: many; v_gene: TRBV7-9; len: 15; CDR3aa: CASSLDRFGSYEQYF; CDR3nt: TGTGCCAGCAGCCTAGACAGGTTTGGCTCCTACGAGCAGTACTTC
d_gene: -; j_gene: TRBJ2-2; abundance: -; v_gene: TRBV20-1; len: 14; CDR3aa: CSARELTNTGELFF; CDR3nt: TGCAGTGCTAGAGAACTGACGAACACCGGGGAGCTGTTTTTT
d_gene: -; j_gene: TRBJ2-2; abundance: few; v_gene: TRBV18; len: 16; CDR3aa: CASSPPLRVVTGELFF; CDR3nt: TGTGCCAGCTCACCGCCTCTGCGGGTGGTGACCGGGGAGCTGTTTTTT
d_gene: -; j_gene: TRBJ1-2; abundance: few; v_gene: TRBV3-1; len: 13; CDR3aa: CASSQGGGRGYTF; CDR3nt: TGTGCCAGCAGCCAAGGCGGGGGGAGAGGCTACACCTTC
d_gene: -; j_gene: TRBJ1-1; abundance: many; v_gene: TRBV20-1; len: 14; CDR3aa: CSARVPLGGTEAFF; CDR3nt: TGCAGTGCTAGGGTCCCCCTCGGTGGCACTGAAGCTTTCTTT
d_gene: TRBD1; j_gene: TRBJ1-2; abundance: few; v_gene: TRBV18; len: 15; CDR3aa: CASSPWGQANYGYTF; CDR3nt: TGTGCCAGCTCACCGTGGGGACAGGCTAACTATGGCTACACCTTC
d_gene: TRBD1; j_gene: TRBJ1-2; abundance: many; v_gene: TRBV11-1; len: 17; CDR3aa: CASSLADAGQRTYGYTF; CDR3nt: TGTGCCAGCAGCTTAGCGGATGCGGGACAGAGGACCTATGGCTACACCTTC
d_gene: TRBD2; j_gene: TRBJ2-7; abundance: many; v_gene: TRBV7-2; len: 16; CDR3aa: CASSRTSGNPAYEQYF; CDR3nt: TGTGCCAGCAGCCGAACTAGCGGCAATCCAGCCTACGAGCAGTACTTC
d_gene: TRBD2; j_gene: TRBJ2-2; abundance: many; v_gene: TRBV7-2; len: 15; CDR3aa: CASSYSGSRTGELFF; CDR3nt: TGTGCCAGCAGCTATAGCGGGAGTCGGACCGGGGAGCTGTTTTTT
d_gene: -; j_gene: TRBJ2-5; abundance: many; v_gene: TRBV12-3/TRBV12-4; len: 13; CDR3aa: CASSRQLRETQYF; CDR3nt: TGTGCCAGCAGTAGACAGCTACGGGAGACCCAGTACTTC
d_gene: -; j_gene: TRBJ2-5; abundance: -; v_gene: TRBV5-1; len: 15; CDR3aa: CASHSPGVAEETQYF; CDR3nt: TGCGCCAGCCACTCCCCGGGGGTAGCGGAAGAGACCCAGTACTTC
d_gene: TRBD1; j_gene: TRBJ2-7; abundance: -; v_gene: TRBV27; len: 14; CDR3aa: CASSLDRGRYEQYF; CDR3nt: TGTGCCAGCAGCCTAGACAGGGGAAGATACGAGCAGTACTTC
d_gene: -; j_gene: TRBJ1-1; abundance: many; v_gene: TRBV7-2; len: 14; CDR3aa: CASSLVRTNTEAFF; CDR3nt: TGTGCCAGCAGCTTAGTACGGACGAACACTGAAGCTTTCTTT
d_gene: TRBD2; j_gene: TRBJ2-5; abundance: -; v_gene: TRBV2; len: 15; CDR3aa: CASSVEAGIPETQYF; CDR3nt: TGTGCCAGCAGTGTGGAAGCGGGGATTCCCGAGACCCAGTACTTC
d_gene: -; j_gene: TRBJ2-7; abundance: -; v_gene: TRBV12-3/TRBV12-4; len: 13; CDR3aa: CASSFSPAYERYF; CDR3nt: TGTGCCAGCAGTTTCTCGCCAGCGTACGAGCGGTACTTC
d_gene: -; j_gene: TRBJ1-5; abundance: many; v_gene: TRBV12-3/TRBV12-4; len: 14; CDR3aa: CASSLWEENQPQHF; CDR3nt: TGTGCCAGCAGTTTGTGGGAGGAGAATCAGCCCCAGCATTTT
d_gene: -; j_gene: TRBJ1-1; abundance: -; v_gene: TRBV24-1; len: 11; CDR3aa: CATREGTEAFF; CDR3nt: TGTGCCACCAGGGAGGGCACTGAAGCTTTCTTT
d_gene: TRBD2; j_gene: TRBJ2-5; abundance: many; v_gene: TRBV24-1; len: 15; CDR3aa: CATSDRLAKQETQYF; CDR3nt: TGTGCCACCAGTGACAGACTAGCGAAACAAGAGACCCAGTACTTC
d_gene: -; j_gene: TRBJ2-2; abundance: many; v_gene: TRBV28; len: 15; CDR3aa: CASSVPGPNTGELFF; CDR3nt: TGTGCCAGCAGTGTACCCGGGCCGAATACCGGGGAGCTGTTTTTT
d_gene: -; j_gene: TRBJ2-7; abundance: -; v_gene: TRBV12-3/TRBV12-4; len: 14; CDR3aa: CATSQGLSPYEQYF; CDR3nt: TGTGCCACCTCACAGGGACTGAGCCCCTACGAGCAGTACTTC
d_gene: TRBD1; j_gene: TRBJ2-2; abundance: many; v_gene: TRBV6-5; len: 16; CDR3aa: CASRPQGAGNTGELFF; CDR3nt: TGTGCCAGCAGACCGCAGGGGGCTGGGAACACCGGGGAGCTGTTTTTT